The 14 T cell receptor beta chains in this list originate from one sample, sequenced in a study of blood T cell repertoires in COVID-19. Repertoires were generated with immunoSEQ multiplex PCR, while TCRdb's copy carries only in-frame clones and drops some. The repertoire holds under 200,000 clones, roughly 84% seen once, with 11% to 15% in the top ten. The sequenced sample was peripheral blood. Source of these receptors: a man younger than 35 with active or convalescent COVID-19.

The genes are TRBV15 and TRBJ1-1, with D unresolved. Trimming took off 0 bases at V and 0 bases at J, with 11 bases between the two ends. CDR3 length: 16 amino acids. Germline V CDR1 and CDR2: LNHNV, YYDKDF (reference sequence). CDR3 protein: CATSRELYSVNTEAFF. CDR3 coding DNA: TGTGCCACCAGCAGAGAACTCTACTCCGTGAACACTGAAGCTTTCTTT. Combining the CDR3 with reference TRBV15 and TRBJ1-1 gives the whole variable domain DAMVIQNPRYQVTQFGKPVTLSCSQTLNHNVMYWYQQKSSQAPKLLFHYYDKDFNNEADTPDNFQSRRPNTSFCFLDIRSPGLGDTAMYLCATSRELYSVNTEAFFGQGTRLTVV.

The rearrangement uses TRBV28 and TRBJ2-1; 10 bases align to TRBD2. The length of the CDR3 is 18 residues. The germline CDR1 and CDR2 sequences are MDHEN and SYDVKM. Losses at the gene ends were 3 bases for V and 8 bases for J; bases not matched to a gene: 16. In DNA, the CDR3 is TGTGCCAGCAGTTTTGGGGCTAGCGGGAGAGGTTTTGGAGATGAGCAGTTCTTC. Protein: CASSFGASGRGFGDEQFF.

V and J are TRBV20-1 and TRBJ2-7; D gene ambiguous. The V gene lost 8 bases and the J gene lost 2 bases, with 10 bases spanning the gap. Germline CDR1 is DFQATT and CDR2 is SNEGSKA (reference sequence). The CDR3 sequence is 11 residues long. The CDR3 protein is CSFRVAYEQYF. DNA for the CDR3: TGCAGTTTTCGGGTAGCCTACGAGCAGTACTTC.

V and J are TRBV7-8 and TRBJ1-4, with 7 bases aligning to TRBD1. With 4 bases clipped from V and 2 bases from J, the junction kept 7 bases outside the gene matches. Germline CDR1 SGHVS, CDR2 FQNEAQ. The CDR3 extends over 16 amino acids. The DNA for the CDR3 is TGTGCCAGCAGCTCGGGACAGTTCGGCACTAATGAAAAACTGTTTTTT. Translation gives CASSSGQFGTNEKLFF.

The chain couples TRBV27 to TRBJ2-7, with 8 bases matching TRBD1. The V and J ends lost 3 bases and 6 bases, in that order; junction bases with no gene match: 7. This CDR3 has 14 residues. Germline CDR1 MNHEY, CDR2 SMNVEV (reference sequence). CDR3 DNA: TGTGCCAGCAGTTTCGACGGACAGGGAAGCGAGCAGTACTTC. It codes for CASSFDGQGSEQYF.

This chain joins TRBV4-1 and TRBJ1-5, with D possibly matching TRBD1 (5 bases). The CDR3 has 17 amino acids. V was clipped by 11 bases and J by 0 bases, with 23 bases between them. Germline V gene data show CDR1 as MGHRA and CDR2 as YSYEKL. The CDR3 nucleotides are TGCGCCCCGCCAAGTCAGGGCTACAATTATAGCAATCAGCCCCAGCATTTT. It yields the protein CAPPSQGYNYSNQPQHF.

To note about this clone: This CDR3 is also generated by other DNA sequences in the sample. J is TRBJ2-7 and V is TRBV19; tentative D call: TRBD1 (6 bases). V gave up 3 bases and J gave up 3 bases, with 12 bases separating them. The CDR3 has 14 residues. The germline V gene has CDR1 LNHDA and CDR2 SQIVND (reference sequence). CDR3 sequence reads: CASSIGTGNYEQYF. CDR3 nucleotides: TGTGCCAGTAGTATTGGTACAGGGAACTACGAGCAGTACTTC.

The chain joins TRBV15 to TRBJ1-5; 8 bases agree with TRBD1. J was trimmed by 2 bases and V by 0 bases; bases with no gene match: 6. There are 17 residues in the CDR3. The germline CDR1 and CDR2 sequences are LNHNV and YYDKDF (reference sequence). CDR3 loop: CATSRDHDRGRNQPQHF. CDR3 in DNA: TGTGCCACCAGCAGAGATCATGACAGGGGACGCAATCAGCCCCAGCATTTT.

J is TRBJ1-6 and V is TRBV28, with unresolved D. CDR1 MDHEN and CDR2 SYDVKM come from the germline V gene. This CDR3 has 14 amino acids. Deletions cut 6 bases from V and 9 bases from J, with 15 bases between. This CDR3 reads CASSPNLRSSPLHF. DNA for the CDR3: TGTGCCAGCAGCCCCAACTTGCGGAGTTCACCCCTCCACTTT.

CDR3 DNA sequence: TGTGCCAGCAGCCCCAGGGCCTCGAGGTATTCACCCCTCCACTTT. It translates to CASSPRASRYSPLHF. The V gene is TRBV7-2, the J gene TRBJ1-6; TRBD1 is a possible D gene (5 bases). Germline CDR1 and CDR2: SGHTA and FQGNSA. V was cut by 5 bases and J by 8 bases, with 16 bases left in between. The CDR3 covers 15 residues.

This rearrangement joins TRBV29-1 to TRBJ2-2; possible D gene TRBD1, 7 bases. The V end lost 6 bases, the J end lost 4 bases, and 15 bases lay between the germline ends. The CDR3 sequence is 14 residues long. Germline loops: CDR1 SQVTM, CDR2 ANQGSEA. The CDR3 sequence: CSVEGTVRTGELFF. DNA of the CDR3: TGCAGCGTGGAGGGGACAGTACGCACCGGGGAGCTGTTTTTT.

CDR3 loop: CASSLGTGVGQPQHF. The CDR3 region has the DNA TGCGCCAGCAGCCTCGGGACAGGGGTAGGTCAGCCCCAGCATTTT. The genes are TRBV5-1 and TRBJ1-5; 10 nucleotides line up with TRBD1. CDR1 and CDR2 (germline): SGHRS, YFSETQ. CDR3 length equals 15 residues. V dropped 4 bases and J dropped 6; count of bases not matched to a gene: 7.

This clone has more than one count but fewer than ten. This sequence joins TRBV6-1 and TRBJ2-2; 8 nucleotides match TRBD2. The CDR3 covers 13 residues. The germline V gene has CDR1 MNHNS and CDR2 SASEGT. CDR3 protein: CAILADSTGELFF. CDR3 nucleotide sequence: TGTGCGATACTAGCGGATTCCACCGGGGAGCTGTTTTTT.

V usage is TRBV7-6 and J usage is TRBJ2-3; TRBD1 agrees at 7 bases. CDR1 and CDR2 from the germline V gene are SGHVS and FNYEAQ. V shed 5 bases and J 4 bases; nucleotides not matched to a gene: 9. The CDR3 consists of 15 residues. In nucleotides, the CDR3 is TGTGCCAGCAGCACCCGGACAGGCCGGCCAGATACGCAGTATTTT. Protein sequence: CASSTRTGRPDTQYF.